This T cell receptor (beta chain) was documented in a study of somatic mutations in cytotoxic T cells in rheumatoid arthritis. The wider study: Blood samples of roughly 33 ml were drawn from patients (in EDTA) right after diagnosis and before any treatment.

This clone occurred once. Its antigen remains unknown. Sequenced by immunoSEQ multiplex PCR; TCRdb stores in-frame clones only, minus some. The data hold around 15,000 clones, with around 76% observed a single time. V was shortened by 7 bases and J by 5 bases, with 6 bases between the two germline ends. Germline V gene data show CDR1 as SNHLY and CDR2 as FYNNEI. The CDR3 length is 10 residues. Study results and caveats: A largest CD8+ clone above 20% of CD8+ cells occurred in about an eighth of the 65 patients.

The origin of this receptor is an adult with rheumatoid arthritis. V usage is TRBV2 and J usage is TRBJ2-7; D not certain. Sequencing was performed on CD8+ T cells sorted from blood. In DNA, the CDR3 is TGTGCCAGCAAAGGTCACGAGCAGTACTTC. Protein: CASKGHEQYF.